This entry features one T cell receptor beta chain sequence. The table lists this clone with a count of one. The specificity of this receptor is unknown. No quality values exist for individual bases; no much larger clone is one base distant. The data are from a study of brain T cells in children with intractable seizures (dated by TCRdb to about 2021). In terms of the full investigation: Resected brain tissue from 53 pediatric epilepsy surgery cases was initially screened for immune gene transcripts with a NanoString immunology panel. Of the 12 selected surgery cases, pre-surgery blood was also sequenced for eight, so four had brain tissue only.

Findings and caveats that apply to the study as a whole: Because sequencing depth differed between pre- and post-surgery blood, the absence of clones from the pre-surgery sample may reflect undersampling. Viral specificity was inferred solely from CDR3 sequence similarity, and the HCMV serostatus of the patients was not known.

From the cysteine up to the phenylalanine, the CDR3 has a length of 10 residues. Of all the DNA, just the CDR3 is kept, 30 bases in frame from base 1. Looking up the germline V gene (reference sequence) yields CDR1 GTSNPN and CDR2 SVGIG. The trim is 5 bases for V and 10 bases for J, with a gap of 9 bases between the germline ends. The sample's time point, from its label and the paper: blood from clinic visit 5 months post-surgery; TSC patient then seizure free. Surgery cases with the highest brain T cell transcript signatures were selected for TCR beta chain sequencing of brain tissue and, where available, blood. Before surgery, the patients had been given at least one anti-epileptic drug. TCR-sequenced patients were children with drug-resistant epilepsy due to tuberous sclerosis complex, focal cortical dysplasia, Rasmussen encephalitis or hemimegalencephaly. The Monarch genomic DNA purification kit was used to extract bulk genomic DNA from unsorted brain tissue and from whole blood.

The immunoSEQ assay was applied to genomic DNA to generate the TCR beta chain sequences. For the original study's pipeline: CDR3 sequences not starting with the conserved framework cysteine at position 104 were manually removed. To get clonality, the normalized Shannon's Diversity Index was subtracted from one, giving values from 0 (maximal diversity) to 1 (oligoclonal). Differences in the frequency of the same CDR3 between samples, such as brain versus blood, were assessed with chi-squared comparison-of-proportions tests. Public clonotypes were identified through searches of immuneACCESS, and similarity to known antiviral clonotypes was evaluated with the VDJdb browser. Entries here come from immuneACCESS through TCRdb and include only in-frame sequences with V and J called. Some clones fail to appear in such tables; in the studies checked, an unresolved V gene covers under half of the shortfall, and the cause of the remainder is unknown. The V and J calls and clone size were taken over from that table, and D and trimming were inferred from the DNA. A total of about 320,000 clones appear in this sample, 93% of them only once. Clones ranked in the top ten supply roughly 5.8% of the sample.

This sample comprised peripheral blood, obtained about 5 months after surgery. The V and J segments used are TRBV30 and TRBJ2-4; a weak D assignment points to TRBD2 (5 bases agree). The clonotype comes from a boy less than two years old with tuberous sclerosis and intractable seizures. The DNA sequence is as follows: TGTGCCTGGGGGAGCTCTATTCAGTACTTC. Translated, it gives CAWGSSIQYF.